This T cell receptor beta chain was recovered during a study of blood T cell repertoires in COVID-19. As originally analysed: Nucleated cell counts were estimated from reference gene primer amplification. Profiled with immunoSEQ multiplex PCR; TCRdb holds only in-frame clones, not every one. V and J calls and clone size follow that table, whereas D and trimming were derived from the DNA. The sample consists of 140,000 to 150,000 clones, approximately 81% of them appearing once. The CDR3 has 14 amino acids. CDR1 and CDR2 from the germline V gene are MNHEY and SVGAGI. J was trimmed by 4 bases and V by 5 bases; bases with no gene match: 6.

The chain is built from TRBV6-5 and TRBJ1-2; the match to TRBD1 covers 8 bases. Sequencing was performed on peripheral blood. This TCR came from a human donor in a cohort sampled during active COVID-19. The CDR3 DNA is TGTGCCAGCAGTATAGAGACAGGGGCCTATGGCTACACCTTC. Its translation: CASSIETGAYGYTF.